The source of this T cell receptor (beta chain) is a study of beta chain features in type 1 diabetes. Trimming removed 8 bases at V and 4 bases at J, with 9 bases between. The CDR3 extends over 12 amino acids. Germline CDR1 reads MDHEN; CDR2 reads SYDVKM. Reverse transcription of all isolated RNA meant that expressed TCRB transcripts were sequenced. This table comes from immunoSEQ multiplex PCR, and its TCRdb copy is limited to in-frame clones, with some not included. The sample comprises hundreds of thousands of clones, roughly 31% of which are singletons, and around 0.065% rests with the top ten. Concerning this clone itself: The antigen remains unidentified.

A sort by CD45RO/CCR7/CD25/CD127/CD95/CD27 yielded CD4+ naive, central memory, regulatory and stem cell-like memory cells. Broader study findings: Type 1 diabetes patients had TCRB CDR3s that were shorter (moderately but significantly so) in all four CD4+ subsets. VDJ junctions from type 1 diabetes patients carried fewer insertions and larger deletions. The naive, central memory and Treg TCRB repertoires of patients appeared to be more similar to one another than those of healthy donors.

Sequencing was carried out using naive CD4+ T cells from blood. This sequence joins TRBV28 and TRBJ2-1; D might be TRBD1 (6 bases). This sequence was found in a man aged 18 to 29 in good health. For the CDR3, the DNA is TGTGCCAGCGGGGGCCGGTACAATGAGCAGTTCTTC. The encoded protein is CASGGRYNEQFF.